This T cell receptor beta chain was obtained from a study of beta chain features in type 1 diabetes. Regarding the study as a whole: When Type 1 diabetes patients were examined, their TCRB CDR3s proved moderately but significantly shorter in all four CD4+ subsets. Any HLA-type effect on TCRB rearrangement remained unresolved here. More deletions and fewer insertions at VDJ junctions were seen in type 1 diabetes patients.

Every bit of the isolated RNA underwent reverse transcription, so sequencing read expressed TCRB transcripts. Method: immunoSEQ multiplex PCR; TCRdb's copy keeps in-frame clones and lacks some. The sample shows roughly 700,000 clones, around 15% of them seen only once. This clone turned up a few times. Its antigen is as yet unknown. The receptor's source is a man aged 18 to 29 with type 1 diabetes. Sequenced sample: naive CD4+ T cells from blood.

In nucleotides, the CDR3 is TGCAGCGTCCGGTTGGCACCGAGCTCCTACAATGAGCAGTTCTTC. Protein product: CSVRLAPSSYNEQFF. The V call is TRBV29-1, the J call TRBJ2-1; D uncertain. V was shortened by 6 bases and J by 0 bases, with 15 bases between the two germline ends. This CDR3 has 15 amino acids. Germline loops: CDR1 SQVTM, CDR2 ANQGSEA.